These 26 T cell receptor beta chains originate from one sample sequenced in a study of shared clonotypes between healthy human individuals. TCRdb keeps only in-frame clones here, not all; method: immunoSEQ multiplex PCR. In the table there are some 2.4 million clones, under 95% of which are singletons. Sequenced: naive CD4+ T cells from PBMCs. The subset is: CD45RA+ positively selected. The origin of the receptors is a man between 18 and 35 years old in good health. Some clones in this sample may be carry-over from other donors' samples.

This CDR3 reads CASRLTRTGNTIYF. The CDR3 DNA is TGTGCCAGCAGACTGACAAGGACTGGAAACACCATATATTTT. The chain carries TRBV6-5 and TRBJ1-3; D gene uncertain. This CDR3 contains 14 residues. In germline, CDR1 is MNHEY, CDR2 SVGAGI. With 6 bases removed from V and 2 bases from J, the gap between germline ends came to 11 bases.

The chain uses TRBV11-2 and TRBJ2-1; 10 bases are a match to TRBD2. The ends lost 6 bases at V and 5 bases at J; junction bases unmatched: 10. CDR1 is SGHAT, CDR2 FQNNGV, per germline. The CDR3 totals 16 residues. CDR3 sequence (DNA): TGTGCCAGCAGTCGCGTAGGACTAGCGGCCAACAATGAGCAGTTCTTC. It translates to CASSRVGLAANNEQFF.

The V call is TRBV10-1, the J call TRBJ2-7, with 9 bases aligning to TRBD2. The CDR3 extends over 14 amino acids. Per germline, CDR1 WNHNN and CDR2 SYGVQD (reference sequence). V lost 10 bases to trimming and J lost 4 bases; unmatched junction nucleotides: 11. The CDR3 region has the DNA TGCGCCACCTCCTTGGGTAGCGGGAGTTACGAGCAGTACTTC. Its translation: CATSLGSGSYEQYF.

As to this clone: This sample includes further DNA sequences coding for the same CDR3. The chain joins TRBV19 to TRBJ2-1, with TRBD2 matching over 9 bases. J was trimmed by 6 bases and V by 1 base; bases with no gene match: 4. Per germline, CDR1 LNHDA and CDR2 SQIVND (reference sequence). This CDR3 has 15 amino acids. Here the CDR3 reads CASSIVEAGGNEQFF. The CDR3 nucleotides read TGTGCCAGTAGTATAGTGGAAGCGGGGGGCAATGAGCAGTTCTTC.

The chain is built from TRBV5-6 and TRBJ2-7; 8 positions agree with TRBD2. The CDR3 extends over 19 amino acids. Germline values: CDR1 SGHDT, CDR2 YYEEEE. The junction had 22 bases not matched to a gene; V was cut back by 4 bases and J by 4 bases. CDR3 nucleotides: TGTGCCAGCAGCCCGGGAGGGTGGGGGCACCAAAAGGTTGGATACGAGCAGTACTTC. Translating gives CASSPGGWGHQKVGYEQYF.

This chain joins TRBV14 and TRBJ2-7, with 7 bases identical to TRBD2. V gave up 4 bases and J gave up 5 bases; unmatched junction bases: 17. Germline CDR1 reads SGHDN; CDR2 reads FVKESK. The CDR3 spans 17 residues. The CDR3 DNA sequence: TGTGCCAGCAGCCTCGGCCCGAAAGGGAGGGATATCGACGAGCAGTACTTC. This codes for CASSLGPKGRDIDEQYF.

The gene calls are TRBV19 and TRBJ1-5; the match to TRBD1 covers 9 bases. Germline V gene data show CDR1 as LNHDA and CDR2 as SQIVND (reference sequence). V shed 9 bases and J 6 bases; nucleotides not matched to a gene: 15. The CDR3 is 16 amino acids. CDR3 coding DNA: TGTGCCAGCAGCCGCCTACAGGGGGCCGAGGCTCAGCCCCAGCATTTT. This gives the protein CASSRLQGAEAQPQHF.

The V and J genes are TRBV18 and TRBJ1-1; 7 nucleotides agree with TRBD1. CDR1 and CDR2 from the germline V gene are KGHSH and LQKENI. The CDR3 contains 12 residues. The trim removed 3 bases at V and 9 bases at J, leaving 4 bases unmatched. CDR3: CASSPRDSQAFF. The CDR3 DNA follows: TGTGCCAGCTCACCGCGGGACAGTCAAGCTTTCTTT.

V usage is TRBV15 and J usage is TRBJ2-7; D might be TRBD2 (6 bases). V lost 0 bases and J lost 3, with 12 bases in between. Germline-derived CDR1 and CDR2 are LNHNV and YYDKDF (reference sequence). The CDR3 totals 15 residues. The CDR3 sequence is CATSRDPGVIYEQYF. The CDR3 nucleotides are TGTGCCACCAGCAGAGATCCGGGGGTTATCTACGAGCAGTACTTC.

The genes are TRBV27 and TRBJ2-5; perhaps D is TRBD1 or TRBD2 (5 bases each). Trimming took off 8 bases at V and 4 bases at J, with 17 bases between the two ends. This CDR3 is 14 amino acids long. The germline V gene has CDR1 MNHEY and CDR2 SMNVEV (reference sequence). The CDR3 nucleotides are TGTGCCAGCTCAGACCAGGGAGCCGCAGAGACCCAGTACTTC. Protein sequence: CASSDQGAAETQYF.

In DNA, the CDR3 is TGTGCCAGTAGTCCCGGACAGGGGTTTGGAAACACTGAAGCTTTCTTT. It translates to CASSPGQGFGNTEAFF. The chain combines TRBV19 with TRBJ1-1; TRBD1 matches 9 bases. V shed 5 bases and J 2 bases; nucleotides not matched to a gene: 9. Per the germline V gene, CDR1 is LNHDA and CDR2 is SQIVND (reference sequence). The CDR3 spans 16 residues.

This sequence joins TRBV5-1 and TRBJ2-1; the D gene is possibly TRBD2 (6 bases). V was pared by 3 bases and J by 4 bases, with 23 bases between. The CDR3 covers 18 residues. In germline, CDR1 is SGHRS, CDR2 YFSETQ. The CDR3: CASSSRAGTDKIYNEQFF. Written as DNA, the CDR3 is TGCGCCAGCAGCTCCCGGGCGGGGACCGACAAGATTTACAATGAGCAGTTCTTC.

The chain recombines TRBV7-2 with TRBJ2-7, with 10 bases lining up with TRBD2. V dropped 2 bases and J dropped 6; count of bases not matched to a gene: 4. This CDR3 contains 14 residues. Germline V lookup: CDR1 SGHTA, CDR2 FQGNSA. This CDR3 is CASSLSGRASEQYF. The CDR3 nucleotides are TGTGCCAGCAGCTTAAGCGGGAGGGCCTCCGAGCAGTACTTC.

Comments on this clone: This sample includes further DNA sequences coding for the same CDR3. The chain is built from TRBV28 and TRBJ2-2; D remains unclear. CDR3 length: 12 residues. Between the trimmed V and J ends, which lost 1 base and 8 bases, there was a span of 5 bases. Germline V gene sequence: CDR1 MDHEN, CDR2 SYDVKM. The DNA of the CDR3 is TGTGCCAGCAGTTTATCTGGGGGGGAGCTGTTTTTT. It specifies CASSLSGGELFF.

The CDR3 DNA is TGCGCCAGCAAAAAAATAGCGGGAGGGGGTGCAGATACGCAGTATTTT. Amino acid sequence: CASKKIAGGGADTQYF. V and J are TRBV4-1 and TRBJ2-3; TRBD2 agrees at 11 bases. Germline-derived CDR1 and CDR2 are MGHRA and YSYEKL. The V segment lost 7 bases and the J segment 4 bases; nucleotides outside the gene matches: 10. The CDR3 is 16 residues long.

This chain connects TRBV10-3 to TRBJ2-3; D is uncertain. Germline CDR1 reads ENHRY; CDR2 reads SYGVKD. The length of the CDR3 is 13 residues. The ends were cut back, 6 bases at V and 4 bases at J, with 11 bases in the middle. CDR3 in amino acids: CAIRGGNADTQYF. The CDR3 DNA sequence: TGTGCCATCAGGGGCGGAAATGCAGATACGCAGTATTTT.

The chain couples TRBV5-4 to TRBJ2-3; 8 nucleotides agree with TRBD2. V lost 4 bases to trimming and J lost 2 bases; unmatched junction nucleotides: 9. Per germline, CDR1 SGHNT and CDR2 YYREEE (reference sequence). The CDR3 contains 16 residues. The CDR3 is CASSHGGSGTTDTQYF. CDR3 sequence (DNA): TGTGCCAGCAGCCACGGGGGTAGCGGGACCACAGATACGCAGTATTTT.

V and J are TRBV28 and TRBJ2-1, with TRBD2 matching over 13 bases. This CDR3 spans 16 amino acids. The V and J ends lost 6 bases and 5 bases, in that order; junction bases with no gene match: 7. Germline values: CDR1 MDHEN, CDR2 SYDVKM. The chain's CDR3 is CASSDGLAGDHNEQFF. In DNA, the CDR3 is TGTGCCAGCAGCGACGGACTAGCGGGAGACCACAATGAGCAGTTCTTC.

The chain carries TRBV11-2 and TRBJ1-2; D might be TRBD1 (5 bases). Germline V lookup: CDR1 SGHAT, CDR2 FQNNGV. The CDR3 extends over 16 amino acids. The ends were cut back, 0 bases at V and 5 bases at J, with 16 bases in the middle. CDR3 amino acids: CASSLDPRGTEYGYTF. The DNA of the CDR3 is TGTGCCAGCAGCTTAGACCCACGCGGGACGGAATATGGCTACACCTTC. The full variable domain, completed using reference TRBV11-2 and TRBJ1-2, is EAGVAQSPRYKIIEKRQSVAFWCNPISGHATLYWYQQILGQGPKLLIQFQNNGVVDDSQLPKDRFSAERLKGVDSTLKIQPAKLEDSAVYLCASSLDPRGTEYGYTFGSGTRLTVV.

Only one count was recorded for this clone. This sequence joins TRBV28 and TRBJ2-6, with 11 bases lining up with TRBD1. CDR1 is MDHEN, CDR2 SYDVKM, per germline. The V segment lost 4 bases and the J segment 2 bases; nucleotides outside the gene matches: 4. There are 17 residues in the CDR3. The DNA of the CDR3 is TGTGCCAGCAGTTCTCCGGGACAGGGGGCTGGGGCCAACGTCCTGACTTTC. Translation gives CASSSPGQGAGANVLTF.

The rearrangement joins TRBV27 to TRBJ2-5, with 9 bases fitting TRBD2. CDR3 length: 16 residues. Germline V CDR1 and CDR2: MNHEY, SMNVEV (reference sequence). The J segment lost 5 bases and the V segment lost 5 bases, leaving 12 bases of the junction unmatched. The CDR3 bases are TGTGCCAGCAGTCCCGAGGGCGGGAGGGCCCGGGAGACCCAGTACTTC. It is translated as CASSPEGGRARETQYF.

This clone was counted only a few times. This chain joins TRBV29-1 and TRBJ1-1; D not certain. The germline V and J ends were trimmed by 6 bases and 3 bases, with 17 bases remaining between them. Germline values: CDR1 SQVTM, CDR2 ANQGSEA. CDR3 length equals 14 residues. In DNA, the CDR3 is TGCAGCGTCTTACCTCAGACCCGGGACACTGAAGCTTTCTTT. It specifies CSVLPQTRDTEAFF.

This clone was observed a handful of times. The J gene is TRBJ1-4, the V gene TRBV9; D possibly corresponds to TRBD1 (6 bases). V was trimmed by 0 bases and J by 12 bases, leaving 9 bases between them. There are 12 residues in the CDR3. From germline, CDR1 is SGDLS and CDR2 YYNGEE. The CDR3 nucleotides are TGTGCCAGCAGCGTAGTGGAGGGGGAACTGTTTTTT. Its translation: CASSVVEGELFF.

Worth noting for this clone: Other DNA sequences from this sample encode an identical CDR3 as well. V is TRBV2 and J is TRBJ2-7; D is possibly TRBD1 (6 bases). V lost 6 bases, J lost 2 bases, and 8 bases lay in between. CDR3 length equals 12 residues. Per the germline V gene, CDR1 is SNHLY and CDR2 is FYNNEI. Here the CDR3 DNA reads TGTGCCAGCAGACAGGGTCCCTACGAGCAGTACTTC. Translating gives CASRQGPYEQYF.

V gene TRBV30 combines with J gene TRBJ2-7; tentative D call: TRBD1 (5 bases). The CDR3 contains 11 residues. Trimming removed 4 bases at V and 9 bases at J, with 13 bases between. Germline assignment: CDR1 GTSNPN and CDR2 SVGIG (reference sequence). The CDR3 DNA is TGTGCCTGGAAAGGGGAAGAGGCGCAGTACTTC. It yields the protein CAWKGEEAQYF.

J is TRBJ2-2 and V is TRBV6-5; maybe TRBD2 (6 bases). The germline V and J ends were trimmed by 4 bases and 0 bases, with 12 bases remaining between them. Germline loops: CDR1 MNHEY, CDR2 SVGAGI. CDR3 length: 16 residues. This CDR3 is CASSSFGRANTGELFF. The CDR3 DNA sequence: TGTGCCAGCAGTTCTTTCGGGAGAGCGAACACCGGGGAGCTGTTTTTT.